This is a list of T cell receptor beta chains from one sample in a study of a mutant IDH1 vaccine in newly diagnosed glioma. The antigens for these receptors are not known. The table came from immunoSEQ multiplex PCR; TCRdb's copy has only in-frame clones and leaves some out. The table has 35,000 to 50,000 clones, roughly four fifths seen once. The sequencing used PBMCs, collected from a glioma patient whose treatment included an IDH1 peptide vaccine. Receptors originate from a woman in her forties or fifties with glioma. Both conserved end residues are part of each CDR3. The D gene is left open where the match is weak. Size is stated for part of the rows, as once, few or many counts, or as a class when the clone is expanded.

v_call,cdr3_length,d_call,clone_size,j_call,cdr3_nt,cdr3_aa
TRBV12-5,14,.,.,TRBJ1-4,TGTGCTAGTGGTCTAGGTCTAGGGGACGAAAAACTGTTTTTT,CASGLGLGDEKLFF
TRBV19,15,TRBD1,.,TRBJ2-7,TGTGCCAGTAGTGGGCCGGGACAGGGCACGTACGAGCAGTACTTC,CASSGPGQGTYEQYF
TRBV7-9,15,TRBD1,.,TRBJ1-4,TGTGCCAGCAGCTCAGATGGGACAGAAAATGAAAAACTGTTTTTT,CASSSDGTENEKLFF
TRBV9,14,.,once,TRBJ1-6,TGTGCCAGCAGCCCCACTCAAAAAAATTCACCCCTCCACTTT,CASSPTQKNSPLHF
TRBV30,13,.,few,TRBJ1-1,TGTGCCTGGAGTCGGATGGGATACATTGAAGCTTTCTTT,CAWSRMGYIEAFF
TRBV5-8,13,.,.,TRBJ2-4,TGTGCCAGCAGCCTGGGTCCGAGGGACATTCAGTACTTC,CASSLGPRDIQYF
TRBV7-9,15,.,.,TRBJ1-4,TGTGCCAGCAGCGCCCGAGTCGGGGCGAATGAAAAACTGTTTTTT,CASSARVGANEKLFF
TRBV19,16,.,.,TRBJ1-1,TGTGCCAGCAGACCGGGTTCTCTCAACATGAACACTGAAGCTTTCTTT,CASRPGSLNMNTEAFF
TRBV28,17,.,.,TRBJ1-3,TGTGCCAGCAGCCCCACGGCCGTGAAAAGAGCTGGAAACACCATATATTTT,CASSPTAVKRAGNTIYF
TRBV5-6,13,.,.,TRBJ1-4,TGTGCCAGCAGCCACGCAACTAATGAAAAACTGTTTTTT,CASSHATNEKLFF
TRBV9,13,.,.,TRBJ2-3,TGTGCCAGCAGCGCCACCACCAGAGATACGCAGTATTTT,CASSATTRDTQYF
TRBV5-1,15,TRBD1,.,TRBJ1-4,TGCGCCAGCAGCTCCGAGGGACAGGGAGAAGAAAAACTGTTTTTT,CASSSEGQGEEKLFF
TRBV19,14,.,.,TRBJ2-3,TGTGCCAGTAGTCGGTACGGAGACACAGATACGCAGTATTTT,CASSRYGDTDTQYF
TRBV14,14,TRBD1,few,TRBJ2-7,TGTGCCAGCAGGCGGGGGACAGGGGACTACGAGCAGTACTTC,CASRRGTGDYEQYF
TRBV20-1,11,.,.,TRBJ1-1,TGCAGTGGTAGGCTGAACACTGAAGCTTTCTTT,CSGRLNTEAFF
TRBV7-7,15,TRBD1,once,TRBJ2-5,TGTGCTAGCAGCTTGGCCGGACAGGGCCAAGAGACCCAGTACTTC,CASSLAGQGQETQYF
TRBV11-2,16,.,.,TRBJ1-1,TGTGCCAGCAGCTTAGATGGTAACAGGGCGAACACTGAAGCTTTCTTT,CASSLDGNRANTEAFF
TRBV6-6,15,TRBD1,.,TRBJ1-1,TGTGCCAGCAGTACCCCCGGGACAGGTACGCTGGAAGCTTTCTTT,CASSTPGTGTLEAFF
TRBV5-1,13,.,once,TRBJ1-2,TGCGCCAGCAGCTTGGTTAGTGAAGGCGAGGACACCTTC,CASSLVSEGEDTF
TRBV2,8,.,.,TRBJ2-7,TGTGCCAGCAGTGAGCAGTACTTC,CASSEQYF
TRBV5-4,17,TRBD2,.,TRBJ2-5,TGTGCCAGCAGCCGAGGGACTAGCGGGGGGACGGTAGAGACCCAGTACTTC,CASSRGTSGGTVETQYF
TRBV12-2,14,.,.,TRBJ1-4,TGTGCAAGTCGCTCACAGGGAACTAATGAAAAACTGTTTTTT,CASRSQGTNEKLFF
TRBV11-2,14,.,.,TRBJ1-4,TGTGCCAGCAGCTTAGGCGCAACGAAGGAAAAACTGTTTTTT,CASSLGATKEKLFF
TRBV27,15,.,.,TRBJ2-7,TGTGCCAGCAGTTTATTCATTCGAGGGGGCTACGAGCAGTACTTC,CASSLFIRGGYEQYF
TRBV27,16,.,.,TRBJ2-7,TGTGCCAGCAGTTTATCTCCAAGGGTTTCCCTTTACGAGCAGTACTTC,CASSLSPRVSLYEQYF
TRBV19,16,TRBD2,.,TRBJ2-3,TGTGCCAGTACCAATCCGGGACTAGCGGGCACAGATACGCAGTATTTT,CASTNPGLAGTDTQYF
TRBV6-1,15,TRBD1,.,TRBJ1-4,TGTGCCAGCAGTACCGGGACAGTAACTAATGAAAAACTGTTTTTT,CASSTGTVTNEKLFF
TRBV5-1,19,TRBD2,.,TRBJ2-5,TGCGCCAGCAGCCTGAGGCTAGCGGGGGCGGTACCGTACCAAGAGACCCAGTACTTC,CASSLRLAGAVPYQETQYF
TRBV6-1,14,.,.,TRBJ2-1,TGTGCCAGCAGGACTTGGGGGACGGGGAATGAGCAGTTCTTC,CASRTWGTGNEQFF
TRBV7-8,14,.,few,TRBJ2-7,TGTGCCAGCAGTTTGGGGGGTAGCGTCTACGAGCAGTACTTC,CASSLGGSVYEQYF
TRBV5-1,16,TRBD2,.,TRBJ2-3,TGCGCCAGCAGCTTGGATATAGCGGGGGGCACAGATACGCAGTATTTT,CASSLDIAGGTDTQYF
TRBV6-1,14,TRBD1,.,TRBJ2-2,TGTGCCAGCAGTGGACAGGGGGACACCGGGGAGCTGTTTTTT,CASSGQGDTGELFF
TRBV5-6,17,.,.,TRBJ2-5,TGTGCCAGCAGCTGGGGCCCTGCGGCAGGGCGGGGAGAGACCCAGTACTTC,CASSWGPAAGRGETQYF
TRBV28,15,.,.,TRBJ1-1,TGTGCCAGCCTTGGGGGGGGCCAATCGAACACTGAAGCTTTCTTT,CASLGGGQSNTEAFF
TRBV5-4,15,.,.,TRBJ1-1,TGTGCCAGCAGCTCCGGTGGAGGGCTAGTCAGTGAAGCTTTCTTT,CASSSGGGLVSEAFF
TRBV5-4,16,.,.,TRBJ2-3,TGTGCCAGCAGCTTGAGGAGTAGCGGCCCCACAGATACGCAGTATTTT,CASSLRSSGPTDTQYF
TRBV19,13,TRBD1,.,TRBJ1-1,TGTGCCAGTATAAAACCAGGGGGCACTGAAGCTTTCTTT,CASIKPGGTEAFF
TRBV6-1,13,.,.,TRBJ1-2,TGTGCCAGCACCCACCACCCGGAGGCCGGCTACACCTTC,CASTHHPEAGYTF
TRBV5-8,13,.,.,TRBJ2-2,TGTGCCAGCGACCTTCTCCGTTCCGGGGAGCTGTTTTTT,CASDLLRSGELFF